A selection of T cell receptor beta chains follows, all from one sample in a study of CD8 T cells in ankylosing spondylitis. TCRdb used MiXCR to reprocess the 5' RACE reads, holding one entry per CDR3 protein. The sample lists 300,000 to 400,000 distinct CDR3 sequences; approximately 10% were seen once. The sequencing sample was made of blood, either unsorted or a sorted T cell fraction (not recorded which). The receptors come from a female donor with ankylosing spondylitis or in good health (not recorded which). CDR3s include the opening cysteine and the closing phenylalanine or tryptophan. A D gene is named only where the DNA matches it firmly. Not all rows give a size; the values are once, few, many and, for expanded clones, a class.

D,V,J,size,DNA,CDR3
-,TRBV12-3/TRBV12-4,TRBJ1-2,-,TGTGCCAGCAGTTTAGGGATCACTGGCTACACCTTC,CASSLGITGYTF
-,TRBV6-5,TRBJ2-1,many,TGTGCCAGCAGTTTATTTGGGGGTAGAGGGAGTGAGCAGTTCTTC,CASSLFGGRGSEQFF
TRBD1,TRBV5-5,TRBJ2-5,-,TGTGCCAGCAGCACGACAGGGGCCTACCAAGAGACCCAGTACTTC,CASSTTGAYQETQYF
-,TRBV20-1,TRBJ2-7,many,TGCAGTGCTAGGGTGGACCGGCCCTACGAGCAGTACTTC,CSARVDRPYEQYF
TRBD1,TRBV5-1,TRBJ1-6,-,TGCGCCAGCAGCACTGGGACAGGGAGCTCCTATAATTCACCCCTCCACTTT,CASSTGTGSSYNSPLHF
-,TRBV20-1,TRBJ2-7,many,TGCAGTGGCAGCGCACCCGGAGGGGACGAGCAGTACTTC,CSGSAPGGDEQYF
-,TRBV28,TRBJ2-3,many,TGTGCCAGCTCGGGATTGATTTTCCAGGAATTAGGCACAGATACGCAGTATTTT,CASSGLIFQELGTDTQYF
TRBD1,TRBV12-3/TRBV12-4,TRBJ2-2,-,TGTGCCAGCAGTTTAAACAGGGGTAACACCGGGGAGCTGTTTTTT,CASSLNRGNTGELFF
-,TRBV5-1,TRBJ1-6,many,TGCGCCAGCAGCTTGGAACCGTATAATTCACCCCTCCACTTT,CASSLEPYNSPLHF
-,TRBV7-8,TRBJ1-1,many,TGTGCCAGTCATTTAGGCGGAAAGGGGGTTAACACTGAAGCTTTCTTT,CASHLGGKGVNTEAFF
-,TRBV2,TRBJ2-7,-,TGTGCCAGCAGTGCTTCCCACGAGCAGTACTTC,CASSASHEQYF
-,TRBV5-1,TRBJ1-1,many,TGCGCCAGCAGCCCCACTCGGGACCCGAACACTGAAGCTTTCTTT,CASSPTRDPNTEAFF
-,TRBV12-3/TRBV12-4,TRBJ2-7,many,TGTGCCAGCAGTTTAGATCTCTTACCAGGGGTCGAGCAGTACTTC,CASSLDLLPGVEQYF
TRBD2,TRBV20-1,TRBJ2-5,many,TGCAGTGCTCTACGACTAGCGGGATCGACCCAAGAGACCCAGTACTTC,CSALRLAGSTQETQYF
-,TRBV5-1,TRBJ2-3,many,TGCGCCAGCAACCCCTCCTTAGGGAGCACAGATACGCAGTATTTT,CASNPSLGSTDTQYF
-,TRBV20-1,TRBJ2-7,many,TGCAGTGCTAGGACGGCGGGTGACTCCTACGAGCAGTACTTC,CSARTAGDSYEQYF
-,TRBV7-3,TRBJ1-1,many,TGTGCCAGCAGCTTAACGCCTCGGAGCACTGAAGCTTTCTTT,CASSLTPRSTEAFF
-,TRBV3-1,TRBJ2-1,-,TGTGCCAGCAGCCCCTCAGAGTATGAGCAGTTCTTC,CASSPSEYEQFF
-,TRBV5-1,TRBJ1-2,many,TGCGCCAGCAGCCAAATGTCGGCAGTTGCGGGGGATGGCTACACCTTC,CASSQMSAVAGDGYTF
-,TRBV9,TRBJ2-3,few,TGTGCCAGCAGCGTAGAGGCAGGGACGAGCACAGATACGCAGTATTTT,CASSVEAGTSTDTQYF
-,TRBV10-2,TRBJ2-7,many,TGCGCCACTCAAGACAGGTCCCCTTACGAGCAGTACTTC,CATQDRSPYEQYF
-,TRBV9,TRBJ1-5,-,TGTGCCAGCAGCGTAGGATGGCAGAAAAATCAGCCCCAGCATTTT,CASSVGWQKNQPQHF
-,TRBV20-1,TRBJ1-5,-,TGCAGTGCTACTCCGGGACCGAGACGTGATCAGCCCCAGCATTTT,CSATPGPRRDQPQHF
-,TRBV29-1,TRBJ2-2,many,TGCAGCGTCGAACAGAGCACCGGGGAGCTGTTTTTT,CSVEQSTGELFF
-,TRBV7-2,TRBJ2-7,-,TGTGCCAGCAGCCCTCGACAGTCAAGGCGCGAGCAGTACTTC,CASSPRQSRREQYF
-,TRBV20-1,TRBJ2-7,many,TGCAGTGCTAGAGACAATTCGGGCGGCGAGCAGTACTTC,CSARDNSGGEQYF
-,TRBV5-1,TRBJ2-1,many,TGCGCCAGCCGTAGCGAGCTATACAATGAGCAGTTCTTC,CASRSELYNEQFF
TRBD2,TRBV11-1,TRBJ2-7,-,TGTGCCAGCAGCTTTTCCGCCATTACTAGCGGTTTTTCCTACGAGCAGTACTTC,CASSFSAITSGFSYEQYF
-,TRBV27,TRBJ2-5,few,TGTGCCAGCAGTCCCGTATTTGGGACCCAGTACTTC,CASSPVFGTQYF
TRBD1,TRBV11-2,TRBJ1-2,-,TGTGCCAGCAGCTTACACAGGGGGAACAATGGCTACACCTTC,CASSLHRGNNGYTF
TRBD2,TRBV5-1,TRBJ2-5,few,TGCGCCAGCAGCTCCTCGGGACTAGCGGGAGGCGCACCGGAGACCCAGTACTTC,CASSSSGLAGGAPETQYF
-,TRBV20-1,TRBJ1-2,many,TGCAGTGCTAGCGCCGACTATGGCTACACCTTC,CSASADYGYTF
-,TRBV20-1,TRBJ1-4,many,TGCAGTGCTAGAAGGTTGTCGACAGGAGAGGGTGAAAAACTGTTTTTT,CSARRLSTGEGEKLFF
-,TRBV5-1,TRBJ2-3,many,TGCGCCAGCAGCTTAAGCACGACCAGCACAGATACGCAGTATTTT,CASSLSTTSTDTQYF
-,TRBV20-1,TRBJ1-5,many,TGCAGTGCTAGAGAGTACAGGGTCGGCCCCAATAAGAATCAGCCCCAGCATTTT,CSAREYRVGPNKNQPQHF
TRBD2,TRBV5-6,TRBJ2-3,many,TGTGCCAGCGCCAAGTCGGGACTAGCGGGAACAGATACGCAGTATTTT,CASAKSGLAGTDTQYF
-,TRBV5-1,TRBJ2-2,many,TGCGCCAGCAGCTTACCCGGGTCGAACACCGGGGAGCTGTTTTTT,CASSLPGSNTGELFF
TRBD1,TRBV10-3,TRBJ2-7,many,TGTGCCATCAGTGGGCGGACAGGGACAGGGTACGAGCAGTACTTC,CAISGRTGTGYEQYF
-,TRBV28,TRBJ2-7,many,TGTGCCAGCAGCGAGGGCCGGGGGCAGTACTTC,CASSEGRGQYF
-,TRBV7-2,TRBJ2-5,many,TGTGCCAGCAGCTTAGCGCCGGGACACTTAGAGACCCAGTACTTC,CASSLAPGHLETQYF
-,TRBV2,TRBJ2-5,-,TGTGCCAGCAGTGGACGGGGAACGCAAGAGACCCAGTACTTC,CASSGRGTQETQYF
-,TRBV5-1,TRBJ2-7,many,TGCGCCAGCAGACTGGGGGCGAATCCAACTTACGAGCAGTACTTC,CASRLGANPTYEQYF
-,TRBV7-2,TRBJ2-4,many,TGTGCCAGCAGCACCCCGGGGGTGAACATTCAGTACTTC,CASSTPGVNIQYF
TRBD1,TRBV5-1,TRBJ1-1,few,TGCGCCAGCAGCTTCGGACAGGCGGCGAACACTGAAGCTTTCTTT,CASSFGQAANTEAFF
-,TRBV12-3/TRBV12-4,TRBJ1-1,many,TGTGCCAGCAGTTTTGATAGGGGCACTGAAGCTTTCTTT,CASSFDRGTEAFF
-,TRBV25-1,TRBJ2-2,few,TGTGCCAGTCTGCGGGACACCGGGGAGCTGTTTTTT,CASLRDTGELFF
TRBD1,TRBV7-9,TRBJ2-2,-,TGTGCCAGCAGTTGGCCGGGACAGGGAAACCCCGGGGAGCTGTTTTTT,CASSWPGQGNPGELFF
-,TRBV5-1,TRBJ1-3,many,TGCGCCAGCAGCTCCGGAGCCGCAAGCTCTGGAAACACCATATATTTT,CASSSGAASSGNTIYF
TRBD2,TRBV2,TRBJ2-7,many,TGTGCCAGCAGTAGGCTAGCGGGAAGCTACGAGCAGTACTTC,CASSRLAGSYEQYF
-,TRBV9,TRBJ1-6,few,TGTGCCAGCAGTTCCGGGGGCAGACCACCCCTCCACTTT,CASSSGGRPPLHF
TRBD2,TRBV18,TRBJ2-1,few,TGTGCCAGCTCGCGGTTGGCGGTAGCGGGAACCTACAATGAGCAGTTCTTC,CASSRLAVAGTYNEQFF
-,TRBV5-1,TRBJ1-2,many,TGCGCCAGCAGCTCCGACTATGGCTACACCTTC,CASSSDYGYTF